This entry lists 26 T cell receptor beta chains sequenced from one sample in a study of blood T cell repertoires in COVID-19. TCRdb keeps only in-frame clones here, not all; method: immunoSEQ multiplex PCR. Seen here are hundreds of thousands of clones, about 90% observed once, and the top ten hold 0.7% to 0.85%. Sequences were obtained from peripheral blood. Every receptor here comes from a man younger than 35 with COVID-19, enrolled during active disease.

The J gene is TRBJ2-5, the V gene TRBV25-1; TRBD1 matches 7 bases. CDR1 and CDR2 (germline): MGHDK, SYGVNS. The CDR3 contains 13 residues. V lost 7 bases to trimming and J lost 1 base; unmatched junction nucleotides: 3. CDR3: CASTDRVQETQYF. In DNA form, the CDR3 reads TGTGCCAGCACCGACAGGGTCCAAGAGACCCAGTACTTC.

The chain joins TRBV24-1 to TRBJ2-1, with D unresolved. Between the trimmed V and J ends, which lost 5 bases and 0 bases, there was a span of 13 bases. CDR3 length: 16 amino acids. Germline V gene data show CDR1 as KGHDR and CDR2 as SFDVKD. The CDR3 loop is CATSGYQKSSYNEQFF. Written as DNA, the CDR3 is TGTGCCACCAGTGGATATCAAAAGAGCTCCTACAATGAGCAGTTCTTC.

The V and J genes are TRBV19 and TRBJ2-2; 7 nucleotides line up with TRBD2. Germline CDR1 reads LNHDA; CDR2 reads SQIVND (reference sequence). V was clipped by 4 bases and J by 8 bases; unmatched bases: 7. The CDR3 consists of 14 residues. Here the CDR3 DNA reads TGTGCCAGTAGTACGGTACTAGCGACGGGGGAGCTGTTTTTT. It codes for CASSTVLATGELFF.

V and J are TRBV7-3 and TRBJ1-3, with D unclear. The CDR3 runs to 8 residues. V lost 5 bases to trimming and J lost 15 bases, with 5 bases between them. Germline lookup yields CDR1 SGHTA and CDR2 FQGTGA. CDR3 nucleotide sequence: TGTGCCAGCAGCATCCGATATTTT. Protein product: CASSIRYF.

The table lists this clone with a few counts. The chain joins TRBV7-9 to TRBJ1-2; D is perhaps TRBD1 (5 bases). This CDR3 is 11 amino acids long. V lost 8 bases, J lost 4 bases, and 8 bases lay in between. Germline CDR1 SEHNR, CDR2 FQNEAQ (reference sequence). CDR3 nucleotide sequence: TGTGCCAGCCGACAGCTCTATGGCTACACCTTC. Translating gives CASRQLYGYTF.

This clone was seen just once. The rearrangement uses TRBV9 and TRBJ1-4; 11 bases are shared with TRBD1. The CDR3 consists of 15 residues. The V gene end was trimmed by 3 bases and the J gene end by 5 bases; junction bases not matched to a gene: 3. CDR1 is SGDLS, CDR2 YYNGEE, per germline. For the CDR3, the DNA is TGTGCCAGCAGCGAGGGGACAGGGGGGAATGAAAAACTGTTTTTT. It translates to CASSEGTGGNEKLFF.

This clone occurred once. The CDR3 nucleotides read TGTGCCAGCAGTGAACGGGGTATTCGGCGGAATGAGCAGTTCTTC. The encoded protein is CASSERGIRRNEQFF. The V call is TRBV25-1, the J call TRBJ2-1, with D possibly TRBD2 on 5 matching bases. This CDR3 contains 15 residues. Trimming removed 2 bases from V and 7 bases from J, with 15 bases in between. Germline V gives CDR1 MGHDK, CDR2 SYGVNS.

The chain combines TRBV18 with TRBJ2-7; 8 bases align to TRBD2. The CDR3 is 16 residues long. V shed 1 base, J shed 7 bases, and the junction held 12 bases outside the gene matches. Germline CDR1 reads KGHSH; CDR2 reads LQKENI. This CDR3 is CASSPHSPWTSYEQYF. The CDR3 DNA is TGTGCCAGCTCACCACATTCCCCATGGACTAGCTATGAGCAGTACTTC.

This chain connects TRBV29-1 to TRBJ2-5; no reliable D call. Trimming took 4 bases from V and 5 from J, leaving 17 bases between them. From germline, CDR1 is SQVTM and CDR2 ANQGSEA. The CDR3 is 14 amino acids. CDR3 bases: TGCAGCGTTGCCTCTAGATTGGTCATTGAGACCCAGTACTTC. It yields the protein CSVASRLVIETQYF. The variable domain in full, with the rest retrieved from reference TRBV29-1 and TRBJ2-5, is SAVISQKPSRDICQRGTSLTIQCQVDSQVTMMFWYRQQPGQSLTLIATANQGSEATYESGFVIDKFPISRPNLTFSTLTVSNMSPEDSSIYLCSVASRLVIETQYFGPGTRLLVL.

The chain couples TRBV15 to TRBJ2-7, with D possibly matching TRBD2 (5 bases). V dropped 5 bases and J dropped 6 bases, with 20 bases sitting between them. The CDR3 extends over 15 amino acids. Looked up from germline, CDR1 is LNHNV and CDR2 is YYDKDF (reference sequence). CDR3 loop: CATSETLTGSREQYF. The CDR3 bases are TGTGCCACCAGCGAGACGCTAACGGGGTCTCGCGAGCAGTACTTC.

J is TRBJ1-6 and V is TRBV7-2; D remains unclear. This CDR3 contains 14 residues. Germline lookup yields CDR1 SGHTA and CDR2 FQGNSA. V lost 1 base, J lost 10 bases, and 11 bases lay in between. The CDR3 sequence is CASSLGSRQSPLHF. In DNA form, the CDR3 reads TGTGCCAGCAGCTTAGGGAGTCGGCAATCACCCCTCCACTTT.

CDR3 DNA: TGTGCCAGCAGCTTCCGACAGGGGGCCCCCGAGCAGTACTTC. It encodes CASSFRQGAPEQYF. The V and J genes are TRBV7-8 and TRBJ2-7; 10 bases match TRBD1. Germline V lookup: CDR1 SGHVS, CDR2 FQNEAQ. The J segment lost 6 bases and the V segment lost 3 bases, leaving 5 bases of the junction unmatched. The CDR3 extends over 14 amino acids.

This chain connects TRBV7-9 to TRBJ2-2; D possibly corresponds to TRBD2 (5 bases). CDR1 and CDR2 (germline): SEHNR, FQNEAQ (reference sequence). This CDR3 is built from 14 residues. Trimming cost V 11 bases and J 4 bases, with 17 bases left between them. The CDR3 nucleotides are TGTGCCGGTATTGGGGTGAGCGGCACCGGGGAGCTGTTTTTT. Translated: CAGIGVSGTGELFF.

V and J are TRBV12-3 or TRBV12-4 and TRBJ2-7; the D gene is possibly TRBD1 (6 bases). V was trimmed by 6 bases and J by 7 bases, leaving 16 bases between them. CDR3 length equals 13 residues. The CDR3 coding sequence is TGTGCCAGCAGAGAAGGACAGTCCCGGGAGCAGTACTTC. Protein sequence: CASREGQSREQYF.

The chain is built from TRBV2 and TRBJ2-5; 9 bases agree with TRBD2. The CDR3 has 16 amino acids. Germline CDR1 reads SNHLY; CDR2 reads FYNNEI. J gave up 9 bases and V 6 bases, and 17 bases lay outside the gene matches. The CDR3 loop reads CASSSEGVAAGGSQYF. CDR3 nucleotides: TGTGCCAGCAGCAGCGAGGGTGTCGCGGCGGGAGGGTCCCAGTACTTC.

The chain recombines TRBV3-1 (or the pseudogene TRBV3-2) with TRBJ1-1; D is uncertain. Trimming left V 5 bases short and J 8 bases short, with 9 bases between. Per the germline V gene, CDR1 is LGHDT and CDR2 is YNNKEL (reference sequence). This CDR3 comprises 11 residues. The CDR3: CASSFDGEAFF. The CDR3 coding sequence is TGTGCCAGCAGCTTCGACGGGGAAGCTTTCTTT.

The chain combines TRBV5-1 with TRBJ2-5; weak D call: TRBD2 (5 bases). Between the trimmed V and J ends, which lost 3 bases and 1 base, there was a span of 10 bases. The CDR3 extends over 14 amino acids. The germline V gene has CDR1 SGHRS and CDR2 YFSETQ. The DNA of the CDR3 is TGCGCCAGCAGCTACCAAGCGGCCCAAGAGACCCAGTACTTC. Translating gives CASSYQAAQETQYF.

CDR3 in amino acids: CASSIPRGRNYGYTF. The CDR3 nucleotides read TGTGCCAGTAGTATTCCCAGGGGTAGGAACTATGGCTACACCTTC. The chain couples TRBV19 to TRBJ1-2; a possible D gene is TRBD1 (6 bases). Germline assignment: CDR1 LNHDA and CDR2 SQIVND (reference sequence). The CDR3 length is 15 residues. Trimming removed 3 bases at V and 2 bases at J, with 13 bases between.

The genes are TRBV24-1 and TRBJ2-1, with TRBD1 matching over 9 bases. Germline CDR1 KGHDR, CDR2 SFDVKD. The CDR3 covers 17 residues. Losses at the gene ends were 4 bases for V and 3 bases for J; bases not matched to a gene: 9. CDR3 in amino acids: CATSEAQGQGFYNEQFF. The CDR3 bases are TGTGCCACCAGTGAAGCCCAGGGACAGGGATTCTACAATGAGCAGTTCTTC.

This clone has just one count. CDR3 in DNA: TGTGCCAGCAGCTTAGGGCAGGGGTGGGACAAAAACATTCAGTACTTC. Translated: CASSLGQGWDKNIQYF. The chain is built from TRBV5-4 and TRBJ2-4; D may be TRBD1 (6 bases). The CDR3 runs to 16 residues. V dropped 2 bases and J dropped 3 bases, with 15 bases sitting between them. Germline V gives CDR1 SGHNT, CDR2 YYREEE (reference sequence).

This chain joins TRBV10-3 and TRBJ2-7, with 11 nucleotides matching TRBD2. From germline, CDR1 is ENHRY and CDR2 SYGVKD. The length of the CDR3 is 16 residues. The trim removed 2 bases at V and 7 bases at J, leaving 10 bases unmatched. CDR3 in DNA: TGTGCCATCAGTGAGCACGCCGGGACTAGCGGTCGGGAGCAGTACTTC. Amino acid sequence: CAISEHAGTSGREQYF.

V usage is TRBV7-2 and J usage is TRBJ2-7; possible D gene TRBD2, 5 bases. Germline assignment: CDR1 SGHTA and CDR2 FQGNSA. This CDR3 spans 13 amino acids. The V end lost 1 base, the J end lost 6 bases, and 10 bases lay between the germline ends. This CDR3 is CASSLGWAGEQYF. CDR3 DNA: TGTGCCAGCAGCTTAGGTTGGGCGGGCGAGCAGTACTTC.

CDR3 nucleotide sequence: TGCGCCAGCAGCCTCTCGACAGGGCATCGGACTGAAGCTTTCTTT. It codes for CASSLSTGHRTEAFF. This rearrangement joins TRBV5-1 to TRBJ1-1; TRBD1 matches 7 bases. Looked up from germline, CDR1 is SGHRS and CDR2 is YFSETQ. The J segment lost 5 bases and the V segment lost 4 bases, leaving 11 bases of the junction unmatched. The CDR3 runs 15 residues.

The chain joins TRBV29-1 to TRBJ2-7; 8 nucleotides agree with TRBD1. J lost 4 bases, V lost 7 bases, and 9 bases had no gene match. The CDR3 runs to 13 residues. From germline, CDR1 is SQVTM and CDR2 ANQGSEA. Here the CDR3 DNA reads TGCAGCGCCCCTTGGACAGGGAAATACGAGCAGTACTTC. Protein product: CSAPWTGKYEQYF.

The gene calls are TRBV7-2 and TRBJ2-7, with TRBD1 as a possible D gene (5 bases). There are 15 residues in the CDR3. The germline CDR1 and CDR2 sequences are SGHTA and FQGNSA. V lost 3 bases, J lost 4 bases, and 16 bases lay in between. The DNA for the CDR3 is TGTGCCAGCAGCTTCAGTTATAGGGGAATTTACGAGCAGTACTTC. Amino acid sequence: CASSFSYRGIYEQYF.

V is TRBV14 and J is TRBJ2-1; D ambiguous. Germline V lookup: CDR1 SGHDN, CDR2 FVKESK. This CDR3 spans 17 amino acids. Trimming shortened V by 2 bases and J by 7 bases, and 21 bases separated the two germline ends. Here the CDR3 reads CASSQLETEPYLNEQFF. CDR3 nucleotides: TGTGCCAGCAGCCAACTCGAGACGGAGCCTTACCTGAATGAGCAGTTCTTC.